This TCR beta chain was identified during a study of early T cells in non-severe SARS-CoV-2 infection. Study context: With bulk RNA from unsorted whole blood as input, sequencing yielded unpaired chains.

This clonotype came up a few times. Attached unique molecular identifiers marked individual cDNA molecules. TCRdb analysed the 5' RACE reads with MiXCR anew, one entry per CDR3 protein. The sample carries fewer than 40,000 distinct CDR3 sequences, approximately 6.1% recorded once. V lost 5 bases, J lost 4 bases, and 2 bases stayed unmatched. CDR3 length: 12 residues. Looked up from germline, CDR1 is SGHAT and CDR2 is FQNNGV. The clonotype comes from an adult who was a healthcare worker with PCR-confirmed SARS-CoV-2 infection or an uninfected control (not recorded which). The specimen sequenced was whole blood. V and J are TRBV11-2 and TRBJ2-7, with TRBD1 matching 7 bases. The CDR3 DNA sequence: TGTGCCAGCAGCAAGACAGGGTACGAGCAGTACTTC. It codes for CASSKTGYEQYF.